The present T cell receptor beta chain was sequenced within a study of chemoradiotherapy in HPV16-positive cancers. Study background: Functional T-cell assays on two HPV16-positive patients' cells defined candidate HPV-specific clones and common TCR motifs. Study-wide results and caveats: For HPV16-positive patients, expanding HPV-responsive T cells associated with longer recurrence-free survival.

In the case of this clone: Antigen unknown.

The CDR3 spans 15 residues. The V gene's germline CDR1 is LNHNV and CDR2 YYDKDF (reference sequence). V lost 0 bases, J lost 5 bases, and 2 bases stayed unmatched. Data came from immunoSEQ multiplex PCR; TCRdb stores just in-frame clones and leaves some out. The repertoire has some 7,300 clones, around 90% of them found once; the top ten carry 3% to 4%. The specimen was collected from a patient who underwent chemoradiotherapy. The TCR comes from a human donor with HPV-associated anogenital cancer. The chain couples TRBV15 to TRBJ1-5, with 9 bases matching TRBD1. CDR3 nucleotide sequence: TGTGCCACCAGCAGAGACGGGGACAGGGATCAGCCCCAGCATTTT. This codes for CATSRDGDRDQPQHF.